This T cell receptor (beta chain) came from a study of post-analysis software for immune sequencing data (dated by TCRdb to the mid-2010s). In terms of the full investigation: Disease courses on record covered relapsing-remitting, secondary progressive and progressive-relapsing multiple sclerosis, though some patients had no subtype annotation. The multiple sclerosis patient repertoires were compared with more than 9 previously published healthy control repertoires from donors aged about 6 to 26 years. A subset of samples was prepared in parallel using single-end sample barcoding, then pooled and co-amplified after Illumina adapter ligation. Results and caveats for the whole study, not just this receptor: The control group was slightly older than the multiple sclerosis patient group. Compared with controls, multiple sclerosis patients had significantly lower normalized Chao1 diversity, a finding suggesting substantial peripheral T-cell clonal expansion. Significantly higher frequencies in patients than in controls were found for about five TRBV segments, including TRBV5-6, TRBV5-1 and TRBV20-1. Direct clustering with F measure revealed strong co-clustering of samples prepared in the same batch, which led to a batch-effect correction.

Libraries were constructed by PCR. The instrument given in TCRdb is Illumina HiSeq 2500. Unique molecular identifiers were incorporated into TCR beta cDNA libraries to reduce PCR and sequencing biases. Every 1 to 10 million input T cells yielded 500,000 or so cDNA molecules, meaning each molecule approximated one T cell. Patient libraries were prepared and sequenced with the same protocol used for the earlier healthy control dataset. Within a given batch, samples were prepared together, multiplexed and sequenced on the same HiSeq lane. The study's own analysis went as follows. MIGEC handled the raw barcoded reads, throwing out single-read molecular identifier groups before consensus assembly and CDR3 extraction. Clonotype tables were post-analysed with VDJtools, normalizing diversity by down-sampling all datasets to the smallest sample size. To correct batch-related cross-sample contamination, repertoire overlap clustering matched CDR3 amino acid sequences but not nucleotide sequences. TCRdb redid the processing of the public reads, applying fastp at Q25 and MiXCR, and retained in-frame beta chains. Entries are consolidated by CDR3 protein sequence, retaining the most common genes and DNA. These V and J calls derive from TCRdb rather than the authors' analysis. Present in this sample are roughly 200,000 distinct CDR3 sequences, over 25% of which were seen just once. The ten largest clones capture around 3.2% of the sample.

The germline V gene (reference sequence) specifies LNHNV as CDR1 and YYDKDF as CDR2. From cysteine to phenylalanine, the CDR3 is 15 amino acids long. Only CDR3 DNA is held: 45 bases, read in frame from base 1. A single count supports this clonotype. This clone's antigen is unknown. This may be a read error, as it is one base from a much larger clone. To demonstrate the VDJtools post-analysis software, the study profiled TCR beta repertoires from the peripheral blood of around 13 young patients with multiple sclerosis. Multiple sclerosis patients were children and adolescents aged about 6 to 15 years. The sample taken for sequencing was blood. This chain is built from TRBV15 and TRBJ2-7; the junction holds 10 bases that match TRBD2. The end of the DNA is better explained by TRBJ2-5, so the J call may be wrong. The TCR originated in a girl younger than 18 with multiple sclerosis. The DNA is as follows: TGTGCCACCAGCATCGGGTCTAGCGGGGGTGGGACCCAGTACTTC. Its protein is CATSIGSSGGGTQYF.